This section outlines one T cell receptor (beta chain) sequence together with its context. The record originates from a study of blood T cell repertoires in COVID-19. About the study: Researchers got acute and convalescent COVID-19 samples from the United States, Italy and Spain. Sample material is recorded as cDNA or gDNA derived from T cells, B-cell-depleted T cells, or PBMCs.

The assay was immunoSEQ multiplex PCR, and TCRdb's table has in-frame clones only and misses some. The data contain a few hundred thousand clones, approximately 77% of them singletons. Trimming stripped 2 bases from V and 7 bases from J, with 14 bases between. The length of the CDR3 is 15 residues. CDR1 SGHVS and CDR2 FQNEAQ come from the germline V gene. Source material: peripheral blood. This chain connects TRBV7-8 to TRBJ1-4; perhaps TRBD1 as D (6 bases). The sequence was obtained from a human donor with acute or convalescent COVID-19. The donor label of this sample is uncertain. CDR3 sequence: CASSLTTGNFEKLFF. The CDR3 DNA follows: TGTGCCAGCAGCTTAACTACAGGGAATTTTGAAAAACTGTTTTTT.